The 17 T cell receptor beta chains below come from one sample, sequenced in a study of shared T cell receptors in the human thymus. Some clones are missing from TCRdb's copy, which holds only in-frame ones; the method was immunoSEQ multiplex PCR. Altogether hundreds of thousands of clones are present, 80% to 90% being singletons, with the ten largest covering approximately 0.0097%. These sequences were also reported in another study, on human thymus T cells.

Sequencing was carried out using thymocytes. The receptors were gathered from a boy less than two years old with a congenital heart defect.

The chain links TRBV12-5 to TRBJ1-4, with D perhaps TRBD1 (5 bases). The V and J ends lost 3 bases and 7 bases respectively, with 9 bases between them. The CDR3 loop spans 13 amino acids. Per the germline V gene, CDR1 is LGHNT and CDR2 is FRNRAP. DNA of the CDR3: TGTGCTAGTGGTTTAGGGGTGGCTGAAAAACTGTTTTTT. Amino acids: CASGLGVAEKLFF.

The chain recombines TRBV4-1 with TRBJ1-6, with D possibly TRBD1 on 6 matching bases. Germline V gene sequence: CDR1 MGHRA, CDR2 YSYEKL. The V end was cut by 6 bases, the J end by 10 bases, with 22 bases between. The CDR3 sequence is 16 residues long. In DNA form, the CDR3 reads TGCGCCAGCAGACCCACCGACAGGACCTGGGGGTCACCCCTCCACTTT. This encodes CASRPTDRTWGSPLHF.

V gene TRBV2 combines with J gene TRBJ2-1; a possible D gene is TRBD2 (6 bases). V lost 8 bases, J lost 8 bases, and 16 bases lay in between. Germline loops: CDR1 SNHLY, CDR2 FYNNEI. The CDR3 spans 13 residues. The CDR3 bases are TGTGCCAGCGAATCCGGGAGAAGCGATGAGCAGTTCTTC. It is translated as CASESGRSDEQFF.

In DNA, the CDR3 is TGTGCCAGCAGCTTGGGGCCCTACGGGGCTTTCTTT. Encoded protein: CASSLGPYGAFF. J is TRBJ1-1 and V is TRBV5-6; the D is unclear. There are 12 residues in the CDR3. V was trimmed by 0 bases and J by 11 bases, leaving 11 bases between them. The germline V gene encodes CDR1 SGHDT and CDR2 YYEEEE.

The CDR3 region has the DNA TGTGCCAGCAGTTTAGATAATAGGGGGCCCCTCATCTCTGGGGCCAACGTCCTGACTTTC. This encodes CASSLDNRGPLISGANVLTF. V usage is TRBV27 and J usage is TRBJ2-6; 7 positions agree with TRBD1. Germline V CDR1 and CDR2: MNHEY, SMNVEV (reference sequence). V lost 2 bases, J lost 0 bases, and 13 bases stayed unmatched. The CDR3 has 20 amino acids.

The J gene is TRBJ2-3, the V gene TRBV25-1; D may be TRBD1 (6 bases). Trimming took off 2 bases at V and 2 bases at J, with 20 bases between the two ends. The CDR3 length is 18 residues. CDR1 is MGHDK, CDR2 SYGVNS, per germline. The CDR3 region has the DNA TGTGCCAGCAGTGAAAGAAGGAGAGGGGGACCACTCACAGATACGCAGTATTTT. Translated, it gives CASSERRRGGPLTDTQYF.

The V and J genes are TRBV6-1 and TRBJ1-1, with 8 nucleotides matching TRBD1. There are 16 residues in the CDR3. CDR1 is MNHNS, CDR2 SASEGT, per germline. Losses at the gene ends were 4 bases for V and 3 bases for J; bases not matched to a gene: 10. Here the CDR3 DNA reads TGTGCCAGCAGTGGGGACAGGAGGTGGGTAGACACTGAAGCTTTCTTT. It specifies CASSGDRRWVDTEAFF.

The V and J genes are TRBV5-1 and TRBJ2-2; 11 nucleotides agree with TRBD1. The CDR3 has 16 amino acids. The V gene's germline CDR1 is SGHRS and CDR2 YFSETQ. J lost 4 bases, V lost 3 bases, and 5 bases had no gene match. The CDR3 spells CASSSSGTGGTGELFF. DNA for the CDR3: TGCGCCAGCAGCTCATCCGGGACAGGGGGCACCGGGGAGCTGTTTTTT. The full variable domain, completed using reference TRBV5-1 and TRBJ2-2, is KAGVTQTPRYLIKTRGQQVTLSCSPISGHRSVSWYQQTPGQGLQFLFEYFSETQRNKGNFPGRFSGRQFSNSRSEMNVSTLELGDSALYLCASSSSGTGGTGELFFGEGSRLTVL.

This chain joins TRBV5-6 and TRBJ2-3, with D possibly being TRBD2 (6 bases). The CDR3 totals 14 residues. Between the trimmed V and J ends, which lost 0 bases and 4 bases, there was a span of 9 bases. CDR1 SGHDT and CDR2 YYEEEE come from the germline V gene. The CDR3 DNA follows: TGTGCCAGCAGCTTGGTGGCTAGCGCAGATACGCAGTATTTT. This sequence encodes CASSLVASADTQYF.

This sequence joins TRBV28 and TRBJ1-5; possible D gene TRBD1, 6 bases. V lost 6 bases, J lost 7 bases, and 10 bases lay in between. Germline assignment: CDR1 MDHEN and CDR2 SYDVKM. There are 12 residues in the CDR3. The CDR3 DNA reads as TGTGCCAGCAGCAGAGGGGGACAGCCCCAGCATTTT. Translated, it gives CASSRGGQPQHF.

The gene calls are TRBV28 and TRBJ2-7; D gene ambiguous. Trimming took 5 bases from V and 0 from J, leaving 8 bases between them. The CDR3 consists of 13 residues. Germline V gene sequence: CDR1 MDHEN, CDR2 SYDVKM. The chain's CDR3 is CASSSPSSYEQYF. The CDR3 coding sequence is TGTGCCAGCAGTAGCCCGAGCTCCTACGAGCAGTACTTC.

J is TRBJ2-1 and V is TRBV5-1; 7 bases fit TRBD2. V was pared by 0 bases and J by 8 bases, with 11 bases of the junction left unmatched. The CDR3 is 16 amino acids. The germline V gene has CDR1 SGHRS and CDR2 YFSETQ. The CDR3 DNA follows: TGCGCCAGCAGCTTGGCCGGGGAGGGACCCTTACATGAGCAGTTCTTC. Its translation: CASSLAGEGPLHEQFF.

The chain is built from TRBV9 and TRBJ2-1; weak D call: TRBD1 (5 bases). CDR3 length: 14 residues. Germline V gene data show CDR1 as SGDLS and CDR2 as YYNGEE. With 6 bases removed from V and 5 bases from J, the gap between germline ends came to 15 bases. The CDR3 region has the DNA TGTGCCAGCACCCCCCAGCTAGGGGACAATGAGCAGTTCTTC. It yields the protein CASTPQLGDNEQFF.

The V gene is TRBV28, the J gene TRBJ1-2; 7 nucleotides line up with TRBD1. The CDR3 is 15 amino acids. J was trimmed by 4 bases and V by 6 bases; bases with no gene match: 11. The V gene's germline CDR1 is MDHEN and CDR2 SYDVKM. CDR3 in DNA: TGTGCCAGCAGACACGGACAGGCCTTGGGCTATGGCTACACCTTC. Its protein product is CASRHGQALGYGYTF.

The V and J genes are TRBV6-5 and TRBJ2-7; D call uncertain. CDR3 length: 15 amino acids. V gave up 4 bases and J gave up 3 bases, with 16 bases separating them. Germline lookup yields CDR1 MNHEY and CDR2 SVGAGI. The CDR3 here is CASSLEKTTDYEQYF. Here the CDR3 DNA reads TGTGCCAGCAGTTTGGAGAAAACAACCGACTACGAGCAGTACTTC.

This clone was seen once. This chain joins TRBV13 and TRBJ1-1; D uncertain. This CDR3 region has 16 residues. Germline-derived CDR1 and CDR2 are PRHDT and FYEKMQ (reference sequence). V was cut by 11 bases and J by 0 bases, with 22 bases left in between. The CDR3 coding sequence is TGTGCCGTACAACCCGGGTCCTCAATCATGAACACTGAAGCTTTCTTT. The encoded protein is CAVQPGSSIMNTEAFF.

The V and J genes are TRBV4-1 and TRBJ2-1; TRBD2 aligns across 10 bases. J lost 8 bases, V lost 1 base, and 11 bases had no gene match. This CDR3 is built from 17 residues. Germline-derived CDR1 and CDR2 are MGHRA and YSYEKL. The chain's CDR3 is CASSQVPSGSVVDEQFF. CDR3 DNA sequence: TGCGCCAGCAGCCAAGTACCTAGCGGGAGTGTTGTCGATGAGCAGTTCTTC.